This TCR beta chain was recorded in a study of cytomegalovirus exposure and HLA in healthy donors (dated by TCRdb to between 2016 and 2019). Describing the broader study: An earlier analysis of 587 of the donors reported about 260 Gb of sequence data and 117 million unique TCR beta sequences obtained from approximately 180 million T cells. About 280 gigabases of sequencing data and roughly 80 million unique TCR sequences made up an early release that covered approximately 650 HLA-typed donors. Among the approximately 400 genotyped donors, approximately 77% belonged to the genetic ancestry cluster associated with self-reported Caucasian donors. The study was designed to test whether signatures of past pathogen exposure could be identified by cataloging public T cell receptors. The study used immunosequencing to profile the T cell repertoires of hundreds of subjects and linked those repertoires to cytomegalovirus serostatus. Besides the first cohort of 500 to 700 subjects, a separate validation cohort made up of over 95 different subjects was used. The study combined high-throughput TCR immunosequencing, statistical association of individual TCRs with disease status, and machine learning to predict cytomegalovirus infection status. In a later analysis, previously published TCR beta repertoires from 550 to 750 donors were re-analyzed and high-resolution HLA genotyping was added so that TCR occurrence patterns could be studied. Rather than using new phenotypic data, the later analysis identified candidate immune exposures from TCR beta sequences and from how often those sequences occurred across donors. To decide whether each TCR beta V gene segment behaved as functional or pseudogenic, an earlier analysis of some 600 of the donors relied on high-throughput TCR beta sequencing. Donor age, sex, ethnicity and CMV serostatus were compiled alongside the repertoire data. A later genetic analysis used genome-wide SNP genotypes for about 60% of the roughly 670 donors, treating that subset as a discovery cohort. Every repertoire in the discovery cohort had been generated on one and the same sequencing platform. HLA typing covered class I and class II loci at four-digit resolution. Typing coverage varied by locus: about 620-630 donors for A, B, C, DRB1 and DQB1; more than 500 for DQA1; more than 600 for DPA1; 450 to 480 for DPB1. Because of strong linkage in the cohort, roughly five DR-DQ haplotypes were treated as single units for association and clustering. Among about 370 genotyped donors of the cohort, an average of about 240,000 unique TCR beta nucleotide sequences was sequenced per donor, of which 15% to 20% were non-productive. Broad study findings and their caveats: A later genetic analysis reported fewer N-insertions in productive TCRs among donors in an Asian-associated ancestry cluster than the roughly 700-donor mean. Most CMV-associated TCR beta chains appeared to be HLA-restricted in a later analysis, and the HLA associations seemed to be driven largely by CMV exposure. According to a later analysis, TCR association rates differed among HLA loci, with DRB1 alleles showing the most associated TCRs and HLA-C alleles showing the fewest. A group of highly shared sequence variants was considered likely to be a technical artifact of the sequencing pipeline. Assigning TCR associations to individual alleles was difficult when HLA alleles, especially DR and DQ, strongly co-occurred. The study listed 150 to 200 TCR beta chains as associated with cytomegalovirus. A later analysis associated 15,000 to 20,000 TCR beta sequences with specific HLA alleles at a false discovery rate of 0.05. In a later analysis, HLA-associated TCR beta chains were found to be more clonally expanded and to have lower generation probabilities than equally common non-associated chains. In vitro tests confirmed that three of the cytomegalovirus-associated TCR beta chains recognize cytomegalovirus antigens. The classifier was reported to diagnose cytomegalovirus status with high specificity and sensitivity in both the original and validation cohorts. A further reported finding was that TCR beta sequences accurately predicted the HLA-A and HLA-B alleles for most subjects in the first cohort. Because HLA typing was missing for some donors at each locus, association tests included only the typed subset. CMV serostatus was the only immune exposure information available for the cohort. Some IMGT-functional V segments, including TRBV6-2 and TRBV6-3, could not be told apart with the 87-base-pair reads, so those segments were excluded. The cohort was sequenced for TCR beta chains only, and without alpha or paired-chain data the features that could be detected were limited. Presence/absence analyses assumed roughly uniform sequencing depth across donors, an assumption that may not hold. While some public TCRs were present in many individuals, most TCR sequences turned up only very rarely across donors. A later analysis reported that several top co-occurrence clusters appeared linked to parvovirus B19, influenza, CMV and Epstein-Barr virus. Broadly in line with IMGT annotations, most TCR beta V segments showed up in productive rearrangements about 90% or about 30% of the time in an earlier analysis of 450 to 600 of the donors. The authors suggested that the approach could potentially be extended to other disease states and immunological phenotypes. V-gene and J-gene trimming of TCR beta chains was associated with a missense DCLRE1C variant in a later genetic analysis, and the association was replicated in an independent cohort. Because counts were too low, seventeen rarely observed V segments, including chromosome 9 orphons, were left out of the earlier analysis of some 640 of the donors. Linkage disequilibrium might explain the correlated functional status among segregating V segments, but an unknown experimental factor could not be excluded.

For this clone: Which antigen it targets is not known. The record has no base qualities; no much larger clone is one base away.

V has 2 bases trimmed and J has 6 bases trimmed; junction bases matching no gene number 8. The CDR3, from cysteine to phenylalanine, totals 15 residues. CDR3 DNA only is kept here, 45 bases in frame from base 1. The CDR1 and CDR2 encoded by the germline V gene (reference sequence) are MNHEY and SMNVEV. Receptor amplification or capture employed the immunoSEQ multiplex PCR assay. For the multiplex PCR, a mixture combining 60 forward primers for TCR Vbeta segments and 13 reverse primers for TCR Jbeta segments was used. The CDR3 region of rearranged TCR beta genes was amplified from genomic DNA with a multiplex PCR assay. On the Illumina HiSeq System, the amplified TCR beta libraries were sequenced as 87-base-pair reads. The study's own analysis went as follows. Across the 670 or so repertoires, a later analysis counted approximately 83 million unique TCR beta chains, 8.5 million to 12 million of which were shared by at least two donors. Raw reads were error-corrected and collapsed into unique sequences with a nearest-neighbor algorithm that merged closely related sequences to remove PCR and sequencing errors. To assign V, D and J gene segments, CDR3 sequences were aligned to IMGT reference sequences. Each retained sequence needed at least a six-nucleotide match to both a V gene segment and a J gene segment. A rearrangement counted as productive if the CDR3 had no stop codons and remained in frame with V and J, and every other rearrangement counted as non-productive. CDR3 was defined according to IMGT convention as the region running from the second conserved V-encoded cysteine to the conserved J-encoded phenylalanine. Sequences without an unambiguous match to a single V gene segment were excluded from the earlier analysis of 450 to 650 of the donors. In an earlier analysis of 587 of the donors, a V segment was called functional when productive rearrangements were above 56.7%, and segregating when the standard deviation between donors exceeded 5%. A statistical classification framework was built for diagnosing cytomegalovirus status from the catalog of TCR beta chain sequences. In a later analysis, V and J genes were assigned by comparing TCR nucleotide sequences against IMGT/GENE-DB human TR gene sequences. A later analysis assigned CDR3 sequences and most-parsimonious VDJ recombination scenarios with the TCRdist pipeline. A later analysis defined each TCR beta chain by its CDR3 amino acid sequence plus V-gene family, and excluded reads lacking a unique V-gene family. A later analysis removed 600 or so highly shared, low-generation-probability nucleotide sequences to deal with suspected cross-contamination and a sequencing artifact. In a later analysis, a clonal expansion index for each public chain was calculated from normalized within-repertoire ranks of inferred template counts. A later analysis computed generation probabilities with a VDJ recombination model fitted to out-of-frame rearrangements, and checked the results against IGoR. In a later analysis, TCR-TCR, TCR-HLA and TCR-CMV co-occurrence was scored with hypergeometric tests, and a repertoire-size bias correction was applied to TCR pairs. A later analysis estimated false discovery rates by permuting HLA or CMV assignments 20 times. In a later analysis, co-occurring TCRs were grouped with DBSCAN, and TCRdist sequence similarity was added when clustering was performed within HLA-allele-positive subsets. Repertoires with fewer than 30,000 or more than 120,000 public chains, plus five repertoires with anomalous nucleotide sharing, were excluded from co-occurrence clustering. In its TCRdb copy, this immuneACCESS table keeps in-frame sequences only and misses some clones. Where compared with another copy, unresolved V genes explain less than half of these, and the others have no known cause. The V and J calls and clone size are taken from that table; D and trimming were inferred from the DNA. The sample has about 180,000 clones on record, 82% of them singletons. The ten largest clonotypes hold approximately 1.4% of the sample.

The cohort was made up of about 610 healthy bone marrow donors. All cohort members were sampled while nominally healthy, although unrecorded immune exposures were likely present. The donor tested CMV seronegative and was one of the 352 seronegative cohort members. A peripheral blood sample was provided by each donor, and peripheral blood mononuclear cells were used for TCR beta sequencing. Genomic DNA extraction from the blood cell samples was performed with the Qiagen DNeasy Blood Extraction Kit. The chain was built from TRBV27 and TRBJ1-1; TRBD1 matches 8 bases in the middle. The clonotype was recovered from a man between 40 and 49 years old in good health and CMV-seronegative. Material for sequencing was PBMCs. The encoded CDR3 is CASSLQGAIMAEAFF. The nucleotide sequence is given as TGTGCCAGCAGTTTACAGGGGGCAATTATGGCTGAAGCTTTCTTT.